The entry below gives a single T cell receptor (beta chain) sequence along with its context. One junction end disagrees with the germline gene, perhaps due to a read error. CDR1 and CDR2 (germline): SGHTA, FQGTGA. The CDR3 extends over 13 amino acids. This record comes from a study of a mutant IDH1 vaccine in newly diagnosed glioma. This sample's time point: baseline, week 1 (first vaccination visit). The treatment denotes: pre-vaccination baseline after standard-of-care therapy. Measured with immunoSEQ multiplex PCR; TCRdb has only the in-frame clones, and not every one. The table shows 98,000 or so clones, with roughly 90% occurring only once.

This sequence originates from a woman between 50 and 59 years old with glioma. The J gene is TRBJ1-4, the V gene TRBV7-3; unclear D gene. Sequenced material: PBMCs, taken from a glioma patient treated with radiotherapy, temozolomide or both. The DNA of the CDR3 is TGTGCCAGCAGCATAACACCTAATGAAAAACTGTTTTTT. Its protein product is CASSITPNEKLFF.